This T cell receptor (beta chain) emerged from a study of blood T cells in healthy people across ages (dated by TCRdb to between 2014 and 2017). In terms of the full investigation: In model experiments, template switching captured about one uniquely barcoded TCR beta cDNA molecule for every two T cells. Age-related changes in TCR beta repertoire diversity were measured in the study by deep sequencing normalized with unique cDNA molecular identifiers. To avoid experimental bias, donors of different ages were randomly spread across the sequencing lanes. The donors were divided into four age groups: young (average roughly 17 years), middle-aged (about 39), aged (about 56) and long-lived (nearly 85). Two additional independent replicas of 1 million unique cDNA reads from the same blood draw were analyzed for two donors (one aged 18 to 30 and one aged 80 or older). Study-wide findings and limitations: Conclusive comparison of naive and antigen-experienced compartments was prevented by the profiling of bulk unsorted PBMCs. Observed TCR beta diversity per million T cells fell roughly linearly with age, and a significant reduction was already apparent by age roughly 40. Total diversity estimates from one million sequenced T cells were considered lower bounds and underestimates. Because donor CMV infection status was unknown, age-related changes in expanded clonotypes were potentially confounded. The percentage of naive T cells measured by flow cytometry correlated strongly with observed TCR beta diversity. Compared with the aged group, the long-lived group had more naive CD4+ T cells, fewer expanded clones and increased TCR diversity, a pattern suggesting age selection.

The 39 donors, aged roughly 6 to 95 years, were systemically healthy Caucasian individuals from Russia. Each donor gave ten milliliters of peripheral blood, collected into EDTA-treated Vacutainer tubes. Ficoll-Paque density-gradient centrifugation was used to isolate PBMCs, with at least 7 million obtained per sample. Trizol reagent was used to extract total RNA from the PBMCs, yielding at least 5.5 micrograms per sample. For every donor, an aliquot of PBMCs went through flow cytometry to measure the percentages of naive CD45RAhigh/CD27high T cells. CDR1 LGHNA and CDR2 YSLEER were looked up in the germline V gene. V is cut by 4 bases and J by 4 bases, and the space between the germline ends is 17 bases. Including the terminal cysteine and phenylalanine, the CDR3 comprises 16 residues. Only CDR3 DNA remains: 48 bases, in frame from the first base. This clonotype was found a few times. There is no known antigen for this receptor. No per-base quality is available; no much larger clone lies one base away.

The library came from 5' RACE. Reads for this sample came from an Illumina HiSeq 2500. The second PCR ran for about 6 to 11 cycles and used a J-beta primer mix along with a sample-barcoded 5' primer. Each TCR beta cDNA molecule received a unique molecular identifier from a template-switch 5' adaptor carrying 12 random nucleotides. At least 3 million CDR3-containing paired-end reads were obtained from each sample. The Mint cDNA synthesis kit, primed by a TRBC-specific oligonucleotide, was used to synthesize first-strand cDNA from all RNA. Following uracil-DNA glycosylase treatment, a first 18-cycle PCR with universal primers M1SS and BC2_uni_R was performed on all cDNA. The original pipeline was this. For normalization, 1 million high-quality reads, each with a distinct molecular identifier, were randomly selected from each sample. Reads sharing molecular identifiers were discarded rather than binned into consensus sequences. MiTCR, run with a Q25 quality threshold and the strictest error-elimination algorithm, handled CDR3 identification, clonotype clustering and error correction. A nonparametric unseen species model using Euler transformation provided a lower-bound estimate of total TCR beta diversity. TCRdb passed the public sequencing reads through fastp at Q25 and MiXCR, retaining productive beta sequences. For every CDR3 protein sequence, its rows merge into one entry that carries the most common genes and DNA. TCRdb's processing, not the authors', yielded these V and J calls. The sample has about 770,000 distinct CDR3 sequences on record, around 43% of them singletons. The top ten clones comprise around 21% of the sample.

The sequence derives from a man aged 60 to 69 in good health. The sample taken for sequencing was blood. The V and J genes are TRBV4-3 and TRBJ1-3, with the D segment identity uncertain. The base sequence is TGCGCCAGCAGCCGAGAACGGGAGGGAGGAGGAAACACCATATATTTT. Translated, it reads CASSREREGGGNTIYF.